These 27 T cell receptor beta chains came from one sample sequenced in a study of CD8+CD57+ T cells in acquired aplastic anemia. Researchers used genomic DNA as the template to profile TCR beta VDJ and CDR3. Via MiXCR, TCRdb re-called the reads, giving one row per CDR3 protein. This sample has roughly 180,000 distinct CDR3 sequences; 46% occur once, and the top ten carry 2.9%. The sequencing sample was made of sorted CD4+, CD8+, or CD8+CD57+ T cells (not recorded which) from PBMCs. The origin of the receptors is a human donor in good health.

This chain joins TRBV7-3 and TRBJ2-2; D is uncertain. In germline, CDR1 is SGHTA, CDR2 FQGTGA. V was pared by 2 bases and J by 0 bases, with 7 bases between. The CDR3 sequence is 15 residues long. The CDR3 is CASSLLSTNTGELFF. The CDR3 bases are TGTGCCAGCAGCTTACTGTCCACGAACACCGGGGAGCTGTTTTTT.

The genes are TRBV20-1 and TRBJ2-7; no clear D gene. Trimming shortened V by 6 bases and J by 0 bases, and 12 bases separated the two germline ends. This CDR3 is 13 amino acids long. Germline assignment: CDR1 DFQATT and CDR2 SNEGSKA (reference sequence). Here the CDR3 DNA reads TGCAGTGCAAACGCCCGGAACTCCTACGAGCAGTACTTC. This sequence encodes CSANARNSYEQYF.

The table lists this clonotype with many counts. V gene TRBV30 combines with J gene TRBJ2-7; 9 bases match TRBD1. The V segment lost 1 base and the J segment 6 bases; nucleotides outside the gene matches: 1. The length of the CDR3 is 12 residues. The germline V gene encodes CDR1 GTSNPN and CDR2 SVGIG (reference sequence). Here the CDR3 DNA reads TGTGCCTGGAGTGCGGACAGGGGCGAGCAGTACTTC. This gives the protein CAWSADRGEQYF.

This chain connects TRBV24-1 to TRBJ2-1; 11 nucleotides align to TRBD2. This CDR3 is 17 amino acids long. Germline CDR1 and CDR2: KGHDR and SFDVKD. V trimming: 11 bases; J trimming: 2 bases; junction bases outside the gene matches: 13. CDR3 in amino acids: CASTPHSGGVPYNEQFF. The CDR3 DNA is TGTGCCAGCACCCCACATAGCGGGGGGGTCCCCTACAATGAGCAGTTCTTC.

This rearrangement joins TRBV6-1 to TRBJ2-7, with TRBD2 matching over 8 bases. The germline V gene has CDR1 MNHNS and CDR2 SASEGT. The V segment lost 5 bases and the J segment 0 bases; nucleotides outside the gene matches: 15. CDR3 length: 18 amino acids. CDR3 in amino acids: CASSTPGPTSGSSYEQYF. The CDR3, as DNA: TGTGCCAGCAGTACGCCTGGGCCAACTAGCGGTAGCTCCTACGAGCAGTACTTC.

This clonotype appeared many times. V gene TRBV7-2 combines with J gene TRBJ2-1; 7 nucleotides match TRBD2. CDR1 is SGHTA and CDR2 is FQGNSA in the germline V gene. V lost 3 bases and J lost 4; bases outside the gene matches: 6. CDR3 length: 15 residues. DNA for the CDR3: TGTGCCAGCAGCTTTTCGGGAGGCGGGTACAATGAGCAGTTCTTC. It codes for CASSFSGGGYNEQFF.

The chain links TRBV7-3 to TRBJ2-1; 11 bases are shared with TRBD2. The length of the CDR3 is 15 residues. Trimming at V came to 3 bases and at J to 6 bases, leaving 4 bases not matched to a gene. CDR1 and CDR2 (germline): SGHTA, FQGTGA. CDR3 in DNA: TGTGCCAGCAGCTTTACTAGCGGGAGAGGCAATGAGCAGTTCTTC. Translating it yields CASSFTSGRGNEQFF.

This clonotype was counted ten times or more. CDR3 bases: TGTGCCACCAGCAGAGAAATAATAGCGGGAGGAGGGGGTCAGTCCTACAATGAGCAGTTCTTC. As protein: CATSREIIAGGGGQSYNEQFF. The chain has TRBV15 and TRBJ2-1, with 10 bases lining up with TRBD2. Germline V gives CDR1 LNHNV, CDR2 YYDKDF (reference sequence). This CDR3 spans 21 amino acids. The V and J ends lost 0 bases and 1 base, in that order; junction bases with no gene match: 15.

This clonotype has at least ten counts. The chain couples TRBV11-3 to TRBJ1-1; 7 bases map to TRBD1. The junction had 5 bases not matched to a gene; V was cut back by 6 bases and J by 1 base. In germline, CDR1 is SGHNT, CDR2 YENEEA. CDR3 size: 14 residues. The CDR3 DNA is TGTGCCAGCAGTCTCAGGGGGACGAACACTGAAGCTTTCTTT. Its protein is CASSLRGTNTEAFF.

This sequence joins TRBV10-3 and TRBJ2-2; either TRBD1 or TRBD2 may supply D (5 bases each). CDR3 length: 14 amino acids. CDR1 and CDR2 (germline): ENHRY, SYGVKD. Deletions cut 2 bases from V and 4 bases from J, with 8 bases between. CDR3 residues: CAISEAGTTGELFF. The DNA for the CDR3 is TGTGCCATCAGTGAGGCCGGGACCACCGGGGAGCTGTTTTTT.

This clonotype was recorded at least ten times. The V and J genes are TRBV12-3 or TRBV12-4 and TRBJ1-4; D remains unclear. CDR3 length: 15 residues. V lost 6 bases and J 5 bases, leaving 16 bases between the germline ends. CDR3 region: CASSVLRPTNEKLFF. The CDR3 DNA follows: TGTGCCAGCAGCGTCCTCCGACCGACGAATGAAAAACTGTTTTTT.

The V call is TRBV12-3 or TRBV12-4, the J call TRBJ2-1, with TRBD1 matching 8 bases. V lost 5 bases and J lost 10; bases outside the gene matches: 4. The CDR3 runs to 12 residues. The CDR3: CASSDRGWEQFF. Written as DNA, the CDR3 is TGTGCCAGCAGTGACAGGGGATGGGAGCAGTTCTTC.

J is TRBJ2-3 and V is TRBV30; TRBD2 might be the D (5 bases). The CDR3 spans 12 residues. Trimming removed 4 bases from V and 4 bases from J, with 9 bases in between. Germline loops: CDR1 GTSNPN, CDR2 SVGIG (reference sequence). The CDR3 DNA is TGTGCCTGGACGGCTAGCCCAGATACGCAGTATTTT. Translating it yields CAWTASPDTQYF.

The table lists this clonotype with a few counts. The chain has TRBV19 and TRBJ1-5; D remains ambiguous. There are 19 residues in the CDR3. V was pared by 5 bases and J by 5 bases, with 28 bases between. CDR1 is LNHDA and CDR2 is SQIVND in the germline V gene (reference sequence). The CDR3 DNA reads as TGTGCCAGTAGTGTCCGCCGGGATCAGAGTATTCTCCCCCATCAGCCCCAGCATTTT. This gives the protein CASSVRRDQSILPHQPQHF.

The chain has TRBV7-2 and TRBJ2-1; no definite D call. Trimming pared 6 bases from V and 7 bases from J, leaving 13 bases between. Germline assignment: CDR1 SGHTA and CDR2 FQGNSA. The CDR3 spans 13 residues. The DNA for the CDR3 is TGTGCCAGCAGTCAGATAGCCGAAAATGAGCAGTTCTTC. It codes for CASSQIAENEQFF.

This sequence joins TRBV4-2 and TRBJ2-7; 10 nucleotides agree with TRBD1. The CDR3 totals 15 residues. With V trimmed by 7 bases and J by 1 base, 7 bases remained unmatched. Germline V gene sequence: CDR1 LGHNA, CDR2 YNFKEQ. The CDR3 DNA reads TGTGCCAGCACCCTCGGGACAGGGGCATCCTACGAGCAGTACTTC. Translation gives CASTLGTGASYEQYF.

This rearrangement joins TRBV19 to TRBJ2-1, with 7 bases identical to TRBD1. The V and J ends lost 3 bases and 5 bases, in that order; junction bases with no gene match: 10. The CDR3 has 16 residues. Germline lookup yields CDR1 LNHDA and CDR2 SQIVND (reference sequence). CDR3 residues: CASSIKRDRGNNEQFF. The CDR3 coding sequence is TGTGCCAGTAGTATCAAGAGGGACAGAGGCAACAATGAGCAGTTCTTC.

The chain recombines TRBV20-1 with TRBJ2-5; no clear D gene. This CDR3 region has 14 residues. Trimming took off 6 bases at V and 7 bases at J, with 21 bases between the two ends. Germline V lookup: CDR1 DFQATT, CDR2 SNEGSKA (reference sequence). The CDR3 DNA reads as TGCAGTGCGAGACACGGTGCGGCGTATTCGACCCAGTACTTC. It specifies CSARHGAAYSTQYF.

The chain is built from TRBV11-1 and TRBJ1-2; weak D call: TRBD1 (5 bases). The CDR3 has 16 residues. V lost 6 bases and J 4 bases, leaving 21 bases between the germline ends. CDR1 SGHAT and CDR2 FQDESV come from the germline V gene (reference sequence). The DNA of the CDR3 is TGTGCCAGCAGTGGTGTCCGGGACGCCTGGGGCTATGGCTACACCTTC. Translated: CASSGVRDAWGYGYTF.

This chain links TRBV6-1 with TRBJ2-5, with TRBD1 as a possible D gene (6 bases). V dropped 10 bases and J dropped 1 base, with 13 bases sitting between them. This CDR3 comprises 13 residues. CDR1 and CDR2 (germline): MNHNS, SASEGT. DNA of the CDR3: TGTGCCAACAGCCGGACAGTCCAAGAGACCCAGTACTTC. Translating gives CANSRTVQETQYF.

Worth noting for this clonotype: Germline and junction disagree at one end, which may indicate a read error. The V and J genes are TRBV7-8 and TRBJ2-3; D unresolved. Germline V gene sequence: CDR1 SGHVS, CDR2 FQNEAQ. The CDR3 runs to 12 residues. The CDR3 coding sequence is TGTGCCAGCAGCCTCCACAAAGATACGCGGTATTTT. It encodes CASSLHKDTRYF.

This clonotype was picked up a small number of times. This sequence joins TRBV6-5 and TRBJ2-7, with D perhaps matching TRBD2 (6 bases). Germline V gives CDR1 MNHEY, CDR2 SVGAGI. V was pared by 6 bases and J by 5 bases, with 8 bases between. The CDR3 contains 11 residues. The CDR3 spells CASSRGNEQYF. DNA of the CDR3: TGTGCCAGCAGCCGGGGGAACGAGCAGTACTTC.

This clonotype ranks as medium-sized (0.01 to 0.1%). The chain uses TRBV12-3 or TRBV12-4 and TRBJ1-2, with D unresolved. The CDR3 spans 13 residues. V dropped 5 bases and J dropped 1 base, with 8 bases sitting between them. The CDR3 DNA reads TGTGCCAGCAGTCCGAGGATTAACTATGGCTACACCTTC. Its protein is CASSPRINYGYTF.

The chain is built from TRBV20-1 and TRBJ2-2; no definite D call. The CDR3 consists of 12 residues. V was trimmed by 5 bases and J by 5 bases, leaving 9 bases between them. The germline gives CDR1 DFQATT, CDR2 SNEGSKA (reference sequence). The CDR3 protein is CSADRLTGELFF. CDR3 coding DNA: TGCAGTGCTGACCGGTTAACCGGGGAGCTGTTTTTT.

This chain links TRBV9 with TRBJ1-3; possible D gene TRBD1, 5 bases. The V end was cut by 5 bases, the J end by 0 bases, with 15 bases between. The CDR3 length is 16 residues. From germline, CDR1 is SGDLS and CDR2 YYNGEE. The CDR3 sequence is CASSNIDSLSGNTIYF. DNA of the CDR3: TGTGCCAGCAGTAATATAGACAGCCTCTCTGGAAACACCATATATTTT. Full variable domain (outside the CDR3, taken from reference TRBV9 and TRBJ1-3): DSGVTQTPKHLITATGQRVTLRCSPRSGDLSVYWYQQSLDQGLQFLIQYYNGEERAKGNILERFSAQQFPDLHSELNLSSLELGDSALYFCASSNIDSLSGNTIYFGEGSWLTVV.

The chain combines TRBV10-3 with TRBJ2-1, with TRBD2 matching 14 bases. With 7 bases clipped from V and 1 base from J, the junction kept 9 bases outside the gene matches. The CDR3 extends over 18 amino acids. Germline CDR1 and CDR2: ENHRY and SYGVKD. Here the CDR3 DNA reads TGTGCCATCACACCGGGACTAGCGGGAGTCGGATCCTACAATGAGCAGTTCTTC. Its translation is CAITPGLAGVGSYNEQFF.

The sample holds a few counts of this clonotype. V is TRBV15 and J is TRBJ2-3, with 12 bases fitting TRBD2. The CDR3 is 18 amino acids. From germline, CDR1 is LNHNV and CDR2 YYDKDF (reference sequence). The V segment lost 3 bases and the J segment 0 bases; nucleotides outside the gene matches: 7. The CDR3 is CATSRLPTSGGSTDTQYF. The CDR3 coding sequence is TGTGCCACCAGCAGGCTCCCGACTAGCGGGGGTAGCACAGATACGCAGTATTTT.